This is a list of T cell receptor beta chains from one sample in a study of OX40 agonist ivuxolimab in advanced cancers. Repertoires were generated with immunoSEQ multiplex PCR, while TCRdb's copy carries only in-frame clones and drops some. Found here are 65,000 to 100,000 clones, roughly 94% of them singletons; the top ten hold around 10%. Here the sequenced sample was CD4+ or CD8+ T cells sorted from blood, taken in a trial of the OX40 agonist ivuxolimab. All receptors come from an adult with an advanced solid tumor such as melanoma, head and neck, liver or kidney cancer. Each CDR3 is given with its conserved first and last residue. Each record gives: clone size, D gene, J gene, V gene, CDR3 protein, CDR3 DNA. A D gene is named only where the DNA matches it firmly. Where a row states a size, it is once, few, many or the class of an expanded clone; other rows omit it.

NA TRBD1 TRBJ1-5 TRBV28 CASSPDRTGGLSNQPQHF TGTGCCAGCAGCCCCGACAGGACAGGGGGGTTGAGCAATCAGCCCCAGCATTTT
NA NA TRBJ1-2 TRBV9 CASSVGNRGAFEYGYTF TGTGCCAGCAGCGTAGGAAATCGGGGGGCATTTGAATATGGCTACACCTTC
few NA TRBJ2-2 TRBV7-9 CAIPPVGNTGELFF TGTGCCATCCCACCTGTCGGGAACACCGGGGAGCTGTTTTTT
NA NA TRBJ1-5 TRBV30 CAWSVGQPQHF TGTGCCTGGAGTGTAGGGCAGCCCCAGCATTTT
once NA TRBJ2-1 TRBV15 CATSVRDHNEQFF TGTGCCACCAGCGTACGGGACCACAATGAGCAGTTCTTC
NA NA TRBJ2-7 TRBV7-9 CASSAPIEWEQYF TGTGCCAGCAGCGCACCAATAGAGTGGGAGCAGTACTTC
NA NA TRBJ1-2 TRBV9 CASSVDNHPTGYTF TGTGCCAGCAGCGTAGACAACCATCCTACTGGCTACACCTTC
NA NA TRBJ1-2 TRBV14 CASSQEESGYGYTF TGTGCCAGCAGCCAAGAGGAAAGCGGCTATGGCTACACCTTC
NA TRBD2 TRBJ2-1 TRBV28 CASNPRAGGRWENNEQFF TGTGCCAGCAATCCGCGAGCCGGCGGGAGATGGGAAAACAATGAGCAGTTCTTC
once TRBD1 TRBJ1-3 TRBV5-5 CASSPGTGAGNTIYF TGTGCCAGCAGCCCCGGGACAGGGGCTGGAAACACCATATATTTT
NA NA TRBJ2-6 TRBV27 CASSLQGQGIGAGANVLTF TGTGCCAGCAGTTTACAAGGTCAGGGGATAGGGGCTGGGGCCAACGTCCTGACTTTC
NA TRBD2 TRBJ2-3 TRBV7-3 CASSPLDSGGTDTQYF TGTGCCAGCAGCCCCCTAGATAGCGGGGGCACAGATACGCAGTATTTT
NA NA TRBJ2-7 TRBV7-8 CASSFPSLEVGASYEQYF TGTGCCAGCAGCTTCCCAAGCTTAGAGGTGGGGGCGTCCTACGAGCAGTACTTC
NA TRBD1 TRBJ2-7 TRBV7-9 CASSVPRDRGGYEQYF TGTGCCAGCAGCGTCCCCCGGGACAGGGGTGGTTACGAGCAGTACTTC
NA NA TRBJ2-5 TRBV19 CASSSPGRQETQYF TGTGCCAGTAGTTCACCGGGACGTCAAGAGACCCAGTACTTC
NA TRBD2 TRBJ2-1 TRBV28 CATTEREGPDEQFF TGTGCCACCACGGAGCGGGAGGGCCCGGATGAGCAGTTCTTC
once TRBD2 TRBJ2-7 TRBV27 CASSSGLVESEQYF TGTGCCAGCAGTTCGGGACTAGTCGAATCCGAGCAGTACTTC
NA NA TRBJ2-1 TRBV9 CASSVGTSKQFF TGTGCCAGCAGCGTAGGTACGTCTAAGCAGTTCTTC
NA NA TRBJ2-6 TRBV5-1 CASSLAHGANVLTF TGCGCCAGCAGCTTGGCCCATGGGGCCAACGTCCTGACTTTC
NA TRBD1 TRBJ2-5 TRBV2 CASLWGQGAFSQETQYF TGTGCCAGCCTCTGGGGACAGGGGGCCTTTTCCCAAGAGACCCAGTACTTC
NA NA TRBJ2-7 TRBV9 CASSVSSGYEQYF TGTGCCAGCAGCGTAAGTAGCGGCTACGAGCAGTACTTC
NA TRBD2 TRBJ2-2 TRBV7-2 CASSSTSGGGKAGELFF TGTGCCAGCAGCTCGACTAGCGGGGGAGGTAAAGCCGGGGAGCTGTTTTTT
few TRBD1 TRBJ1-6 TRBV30 CAWGDRGESPLHF TGTGCCTGGGGGGACAGGGGAGAATCACCCCTCCACTTT
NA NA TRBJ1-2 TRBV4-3 CASSQDGGFDGYTF TGCGCCAGCAGCCAAGATGGAGGGTTCGATGGCTACACCTTC
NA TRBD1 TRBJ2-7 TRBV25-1 CASTDPGTGPHEQYF TGTGCCAGCACTGATCCAGGGACAGGGCCCCACGAGCAGTACTTC
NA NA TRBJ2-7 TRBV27 CASSGLAAYEQYF TGTGCCAGCAGTGGGTTAGCCGCCTACGAGCAGTACTTC
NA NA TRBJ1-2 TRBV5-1 CASWPSGVPKNNYGYTF TGCGCCAGCTGGCCGTCAGGGGTGCCTAAAAATAACTATGGCTACACCTTC
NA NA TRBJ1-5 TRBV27 CASSLGSIQPQHF TGTGCCAGCAGTTTAGGTTCAATCCAGCCCCAGCATTTT
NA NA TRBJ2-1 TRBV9 CASSVEGQVGDEQFF TGTGCCAGCAGCGTGGAGGGCCAGGTTGGGGATGAGCAGTTCTTC
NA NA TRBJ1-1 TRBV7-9 CASSSPGREAFF TGTGCCAGCAGCTCCCCTGGGAGGGAAGCTTTCTTT
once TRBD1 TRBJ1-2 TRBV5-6 CASSGRTGGGFYGYTF TGTGCCAGCAGCGGAAGGACAGGGGGAGGATTCTATGGCTACACCTTC
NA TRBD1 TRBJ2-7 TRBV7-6 CASSSDGARGYGEQYF TGTGCCAGCAGCTCAGATGGAGCCAGGGGGTACGGCGAGCAGTACTTC
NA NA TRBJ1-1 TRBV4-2 CASSQGARLNTEAFF TGTGCCAGCAGCCAAGGCGCCAGATTGAACACTGAAGCTTTCTTT
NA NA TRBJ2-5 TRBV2 CASSHRDQETQYF TGTGCCAGCAGTCACAGGGATCAAGAGACCCAGTACTTC
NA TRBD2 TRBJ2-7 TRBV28 CASREGTTPIHEQYF TGTGCCAGCAGGGAGGGGACTACGCCCATCCACGAGCAGTACTTC
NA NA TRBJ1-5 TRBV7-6 CASSLDYNSHQPQHF TGTGCCAGCAGCTTAGATTACAATTCCCATCAGCCCCAGCATTTT
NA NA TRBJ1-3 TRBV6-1 CASSEIPVSGNTIYF TGTGCCAGCAGTGAAATCCCTGTCTCTGGAAACACCATATATTTT
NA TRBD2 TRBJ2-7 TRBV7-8 CASSHRAGGPYEQYF TGTGCCAGCAGCCACCGTGCGGGAGGGCCCTACGAGCAGTACTTC
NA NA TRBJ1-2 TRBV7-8 CASSPRGRTYGYTF TGTGCCAGCAGCCCGCGGGGGCGCACCTATGGCTACACCTTC
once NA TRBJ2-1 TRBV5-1 CASSLGDFSGYNEQFF TGCGCCAGCAGCTTGGGGGACTTCTCCGGGTACAATGAGCAGTTCTTC
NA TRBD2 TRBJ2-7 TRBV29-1 CSVASGDYEQYF TGCAGCGTAGCCAGCGGGGACTACGAGCAGTACTTC
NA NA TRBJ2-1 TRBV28 CASTEGTDSYYNEQFF TGTGCCAGCACCGAAGGGACGGACTCTTACTACAATGAGCAGTTCTTC
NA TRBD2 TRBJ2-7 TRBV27 CASRQTSVDYEQYF TGTGCCAGCAGGCAGACTAGCGTTGACTACGAGCAGTACTTC
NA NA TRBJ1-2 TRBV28 CASSLDGGNSGYTF TGTGCCAGCAGTTTAGATGGGGGCAATAGTGGCTACACCTTC
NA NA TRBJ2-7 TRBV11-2 CASSLALHSGANYEQYF TGTGCCAGCAGCTTAGCTTTGCATTCGGGGGCGAACTACGAGCAGTACTTC